This entry lists 10 T cell receptor beta chains sequenced from one sample in a study of T cell responses to AZD1222 COVID-19 vaccine. TCRdb's copy holds only in-frame clones and misses some; the assay was immunoSEQ multiplex PCR. The sample yields 130,000 or so clones, approximately 90% seen once. The source material was peripheral blood, sampled on day 0 of AZD1222 vaccination. These receptors came from an adult in good health.

The chain links TRBV7-9 to TRBJ2-3, with 10 positions matching TRBD2. With V trimmed by 2 bases and J by 6 bases, 8 bases remained unmatched. CDR1 SEHNR and CDR2 FQNEAQ come from the germline V gene (reference sequence). The length of the CDR3 is 16 residues. The CDR3 DNA is TGTGCCAGCAGCTTACTGGTTAGCGGGGGGTCTGATACGCAGTATTTT. Translated, it gives CASSLLVSGGSDTQYF.

This rearrangement joins TRBV4-2 to TRBJ2-1; 8 bases map to TRBD1. The ends lost 0 bases at V and 0 bases at J; junction bases unmatched: 7. CDR3 length equals 18 residues. Per the germline V gene, CDR1 is LGHNA and CDR2 is YNFKEQ. This CDR3 reads CASSQDPGQADSYNEQFF. The CDR3 nucleotides are TGTGCCAGCAGCCAAGACCCGGGACAGGCTGACTCCTACAATGAGCAGTTCTTC.

This sequence joins TRBV7-2 and TRBJ1-2; D gene unclear. The V and J ends lost 4 bases and 8 bases respectively, with 11 bases between them. CDR3 length equals 12 residues. Per germline, CDR1 SGHTA and CDR2 FQGNSA. CDR3 amino acids: CASSSEGGGYTF. Written as DNA, the CDR3 is TGTGCCAGCAGCTCCGAGGGTGGCGGCTACACCTTC. The whole variable domain, remainder taken from reference TRBV7-2 and TRBJ1-2, is GAGVSQSPSNKVTEKGKDVELRCDPISGHTALYWYRQSLGQGLEFLIYFQGNSAPDKSGLPSDRFSAERTGGSVSTLTIQRTQQEDSAVYLCASSSEGGGYTFGSGTRLTVV.

The gene calls are TRBV7-9 and TRBJ2-4; D remains ambiguous. Germline V gene data show CDR1 as SEHNR and CDR2 as FQNEAQ (reference sequence). The V and J ends lost 5 bases and 8 bases respectively, with 16 bases between them. The CDR3 contains 14 residues. CDR3 sequence: CASSPGNFGDIQYF. The CDR3 coding sequence is TGTGCCAGCAGCCCCGGAAATTTCGGAGACATTCAGTACTTC.

The gene calls are TRBV11-2 and TRBJ2-7, with D perhaps matching TRBD2 (7 bases). CDR3 length: 13 residues. The germline gives CDR1 SGHAT, CDR2 FQNNGV. Trimming cost V 2 bases and J 6 bases, with 11 bases left between them. CDR3 nucleotides: TGTGCCAGCAGCTTACAAGGGGGGGGCGAGCAGTACTTC. Translating it yields CASSLQGGGEQYF. The whole variable domain, filled in from reference TRBV11-2 and TRBJ2-7, reads EAGVAQSPRYKIIEKRQSVAFWCNPISGHATLYWYQQILGQGPKLLIQFQNNGVVDDSQLPKDRFSAERLKGVDSTLKIQPAKLEDSAVYLCASSLQGGGEQYFGPGTRLTVT.

This sequence joins TRBV6-2 or TRBV6-3 and TRBJ2-1, with TRBD1 matching over 8 bases. The CDR3 loop spans 17 amino acids. V lost 0 bases and J lost 4; bases outside the gene matches: 8. In germline, CDR1 is MNHEY, CDR2 SVGEGT. CDR3 residues: CASSYSERDRRYNEQFF. The CDR3 DNA is TGTGCCAGCAGTTACTCCGAGAGGGACAGGAGATACAATGAGCAGTTCTTC.

The table lists this clone with a count of one. J is TRBJ2-7 and V is TRBV28, with D possibly TRBD2 on 5 matching bases. This CDR3 spans 11 amino acids. V dropped 7 bases and J dropped 5 bases, with 9 bases sitting between them. CDR1 and CDR2 (germline): MDHEN, SYDVKM. The CDR3 sequence is CASTTGNEQYF. The CDR3 nucleotides are TGTGCCAGCACGACGGGAAACGAGCAGTACTTC.

The genes are TRBV24-1 and TRBJ2-3, with 10 bases lining up with TRBD2. V was pared by 4 bases and J by 2 bases, with 11 bases of the junction left unmatched. The germline CDR1 and CDR2 sequences are KGHDR and SFDVKD. The CDR3 length is 18 residues. The CDR3 nucleotides are TGTGCCACCAGTGACCCGGGAAGTCTAGCGGGGGACACAGATACGCAGTATTTT. Translation gives CATSDPGSLAGDTDTQYF.

The chain combines TRBV29-1 with TRBJ1-5; TRBD1 might be the D (5 bases). The ends were cut back, 4 bases at V and 7 bases at J, with 14 bases in the middle. Germline CDR1 reads SQVTM; CDR2 reads ANQGSEA. The CDR3 totals 13 residues. The CDR3 is CSVGWGIGQPQHF. The CDR3 DNA follows: TGCAGCGTTGGATGGGGCATAGGGCAGCCCCAGCATTTT.

The rearrangement joins TRBV12-2 to TRBJ1-2. TRBV12-2 is given as a pseudogene. CDR3 length equals 14 residues. In DNA form, the CDR3 reads TGTGCAAGTCGCGAGGTGCTTTCTAACTATGGCTACACCTTC. This translates into CASREVLSNYGYTF.